Listed below are T cell receptor beta chains from one sample, sequenced in a study of blood T cell repertoires in COVID-19. Using immunoSEQ multiplex PCR, the repertoire was profiled, and TCRdb retains in-frame clones only, with some absent. The data show approximately 110,000 clones, around 76% seen once. Sequencing was performed on peripheral blood. Receptor source: a man older than 75 with COVID-19, enrolled during active disease. The CDR3 runs from the conserved cysteine through the conserved F or W. The order of the fields is D gene, V gene, J gene, clone size, CDR3 protein, CDR3 DNA. D genes are given only for firm matches. Clone size appears in some rows only: once, few, many, or a class for an expanded clone.

d_call: -
v_call: TRBV21-1
j_call: TRBJ2-7
clone_size: few
cdr3_aa: CASSRAGYYEQYF
cdr3_nt: TGTGCCAGCAGCCGAGCGGGGTACTACGAGCAGTACTTC

d_call: TRBD1
v_call: TRBV29-1
j_call: TRBJ2-2
clone_size: -
cdr3_aa: CSAARQGADGELFF
cdr3_nt: TGCAGCGCCGCTCGCCAGGGGGCAGACGGGGAGCTGTTTTTT

d_call: -
v_call: TRBV2
j_call: TRBJ1-1
clone_size: -
cdr3_aa: CASSLAEETEAFF
cdr3_nt: TGTGCCAGCAGTCTAGCCGAAGAGACTGAAGCTTTCTTT

d_call: TRBD2
v_call: TRBV10-3
j_call: TRBJ2-5
clone_size: few
cdr3_aa: CAISDSLAVQETQYF
cdr3_nt: TGTGCCATCAGTGACTCCCTAGCGGTCCAAGAGACCCAGTACTTC

d_call: -
v_call: TRBV6-2/TRBV6-3
j_call: TRBJ1-5
clone_size: -
cdr3_aa: CASSRQGLPNQPQHF
cdr3_nt: TGTGCCAGCAGCCGCCAGGGGCTACCTAATCAGCCCCAGCATTTT

d_call: TRBD2
v_call: TRBV7-9
j_call: TRBJ2-3
clone_size: once
cdr3_aa: CASSLSSGNTDTQYF
cdr3_nt: TGTGCCAGCAGCTTATCTAGCGGGAACACAGATACGCAGTATTTT

d_call: TRBD1
v_call: TRBV19
j_call: TRBJ1-6
clone_size: -
cdr3_aa: CATGQGRIGNSPLHF
cdr3_nt: TGTGCCACGGGACAGGGTCGAATAGGAAATTCACCCCTCCACTTT

d_call: -
v_call: TRBV5-1
j_call: TRBJ2-7
clone_size: -
cdr3_aa: CASSSGPAGYEQYF
cdr3_nt: TGCGCCAGCAGCTCAGGGCCGGCGGGGTACGAGCAGTACTTC

d_call: -
v_call: TRBV9
j_call: TRBJ1-1
clone_size: once
cdr3_aa: CASSPVDWNTEAFF
cdr3_nt: TGTGCCAGCAGCCCTGTTGACTGGAACACTGAAGCTTTCTTT

d_call: TRBD2
v_call: TRBV5-5
j_call: TRBJ2-6
clone_size: -
cdr3_aa: CASSFRLAGMVTGANVLTF
cdr3_nt: TGTGCCAGCAGCTTCCGGTTAGCGGGAATGGTTACTGGGGCCAACGTCCTGACTTTC

d_call: TRBD1
v_call: TRBV2
j_call: TRBJ1-3
clone_size: -
cdr3_aa: CASSDPGQGLSGNTIYF
cdr3_nt: TGTGCCAGCAGTGATCCGGGACAGGGGCTCTCTGGAAACACCATATATTTT

d_call: -
v_call: TRBV2
j_call: TRBJ1-1
clone_size: -
cdr3_aa: CASSGDGNTEAFF
cdr3_nt: TGTGCCAGCAGCGGAGACGGGAACACTGAAGCTTTCTTT

d_call: -
v_call: TRBV25-1
j_call: TRBJ1-4
clone_size: -
cdr3_aa: CASSSPGTNNEKLFF
cdr3_nt: TGTGCCAGCAGTTCGCCCGGGACAAATAATGAAAAACTGTTTTTT

d_call: TRBD2
v_call: TRBV7-3
j_call: TRBJ2-7
clone_size: few
cdr3_aa: CASSLLAGKTYEQYF
cdr3_nt: TGTGCCAGCAGCCTACTAGCGGGGAAAACCTACGAGCAGTACTTC

d_call: TRBD2
v_call: TRBV7-8
j_call: TRBJ2-7
clone_size: -
cdr3_aa: CASSQLVGGPLGEQYF
cdr3_nt: TGTGCCAGCAGCCAACTTGTGGGAGGGCCTTTGGGGGAGCAGTACTTC

d_call: TRBD2
v_call: TRBV29-1
j_call: TRBJ2-1
clone_size: -
cdr3_aa: CSVENPGTASGRGSYNEQFF
cdr3_nt: TGCAGCGTTGAAAATCCCGGGACTGCTAGCGGGAGGGGGTCCTACAATGAGCAGTTCTTC

d_call: -
v_call: TRBV6-1
j_call: TRBJ1-2
clone_size: few
cdr3_aa: CASSEDRDGYTF
cdr3_nt: TGTGCCAGCAGTGAAGACAGGGATGGCTACACCTTC

d_call: TRBD1
v_call: TRBV28
j_call: TRBJ1-1
clone_size: few
cdr3_aa: CASSYSTGEAFF
cdr3_nt: TGTGCCAGCAGCTACTCGACAGGGGAAGCTTTCTTT

d_call: -
v_call: TRBV10-1
j_call: TRBJ2-5
clone_size: -
cdr3_aa: CASSRTGGVTQYF
cdr3_nt: TGCGCCAGCAGTCGGACAGGAGGGGTGACCCAGTACTTC

d_call: TRBD2
v_call: TRBV6-5
j_call: TRBJ2-3
clone_size: -
cdr3_aa: CASSYQLASTDTQYF
cdr3_nt: TGTGCCAGCAGTTACCAACTAGCGAGCACAGATACGCAGTATTTT

d_call: -
v_call: TRBV7-9
j_call: TRBJ2-3
clone_size: -
cdr3_aa: CASSPPDWGVTQYF
cdr3_nt: TGTGCCAGCAGCCCACCGGACTGGGGGGTGACGCAGTATTTT

d_call: -
v_call: TRBV28
j_call: TRBJ1-3
clone_size: -
cdr3_aa: CASSSPGLGNTIYF
cdr3_nt: TGTGCCAGCAGTTCTCCCGGGTTGGGAAACACCATATATTTT

d_call: TRBD1
v_call: TRBV29-1
j_call: TRBJ2-7
clone_size: -
cdr3_aa: CSVGTGGPYEQYF
cdr3_nt: TGCAGCGTTGGGACAGGGGGTCCCTACGAGCAGTACTTC

d_call: TRBD2
v_call: TRBV7-3
j_call: TRBJ2-2
clone_size: -
cdr3_aa: CASSLLGSGTGELFF
cdr3_nt: TGTGCCAGCAGCTTACTCGGTAGCGGGACCGGGGAGCTGTTTTTT

d_call: -
v_call: TRBV5-4
j_call: TRBJ2-2
clone_size: medium-sized
cdr3_aa: CASNPGDVNTGELFF
cdr3_nt: TGTGCCAGCAACCCGGGGGACGTGAACACCGGGGAGCTGTTTTTT

d_call: TRBD1
v_call: TRBV10-3
j_call: TRBJ1-3
clone_size: -
cdr3_aa: CAITATGRNTIYF
cdr3_nt: TGTGCCATCACGGCGACAGGGAGAAACACCATATATTTT

d_call: TRBD1
v_call: TRBV3-1/TRBV3-2
j_call: TRBJ1-2
clone_size: -
cdr3_aa: CASSHETGRYGYTF
cdr3_nt: TGTGCCAGCAGCCATGAGACAGGGAGGTATGGCTACACCTTC

d_call: -
v_call: TRBV2
j_call: TRBJ1-5
clone_size: -
cdr3_aa: CASSTITRGQPQHF
cdr3_nt: TGTGCCAGCAGTACAATCACGAGAGGCCAGCCCCAGCATTTT

d_call: TRBD1
v_call: TRBV4-1
j_call: TRBJ1-6
clone_size: -
cdr3_aa: CASSQVPLSTGSNSPLHF
cdr3_nt: TGCGCCAGCAGCCAAGTGCCCCTCTCGACAGGGTCCAATTCACCCCTCCACTTT

d_call: TRBD1
v_call: TRBV27
j_call: TRBJ2-6
clone_size: many
cdr3_aa: CASSSTGPSGANVLTF
cdr3_nt: TGTGCCAGCAGTTCGACAGGGCCTTCTGGGGCCAACGTCCTGACTTTC

d_call: -
v_call: TRBV23-1
j_call: TRBJ2-1
clone_size: -
cdr3_aa: CASSQSVTVQGNEQFF
cdr3_nt: TGCGCCAGCAGTCAATCGGTGACGGTTCAGGGCAATGAGCAGTTCTTC

d_call: -
v_call: TRBV28
j_call: TRBJ1-2
clone_size: -
cdr3_aa: CASSFGQGGYTF
cdr3_nt: TGTGCCAGCAGTTTTGGACAAGGTGGCTACACCTTC

d_call: TRBD1
v_call: TRBV28
j_call: TRBJ1-6
clone_size: few
cdr3_aa: CASSPRQGVSPLHF
cdr3_nt: TGTGCCAGCAGTCCTCGACAGGGAGTCTCACCCCTCCACTTT

d_call: TRBD2
v_call: TRBV19
j_call: TRBJ2-2
clone_size: once
cdr3_aa: CASSPGLAGEVVNTGELFF
cdr3_nt: TGTGCCAGTAGTCCAGGACTAGCGGGAGAAGTAGTGAACACCGGGGAGCTGTTTTTT

d_call: TRBD2
v_call: TRBV18
j_call: TRBJ2-5
clone_size: -
cdr3_aa: CASSPGLAGEETQYF
cdr3_nt: TGTGCCAGCTCACCAGGACTAGCGGGAGAAGAGACCCAGTACTTC

d_call: -
v_call: TRBV28
j_call: TRBJ2-7
clone_size: -
cdr3_aa: CASSLSGDGQYF
cdr3_nt: TGTGCCAGCAGTTTATCGGGGGATGGGCAGTACTTC

d_call: -
v_call: TRBV25-1
j_call: TRBJ2-1
clone_size: -
cdr3_aa: CASSDGTYSYNEQFF
cdr3_nt: TGTGCCAGCAGTGATGGGACTTACTCCTACAATGAGCAGTTCTTC

d_call: TRBD1
v_call: TRBV2
j_call: TRBJ1-2
clone_size: -
cdr3_aa: CASCNLRGTGDGYTF
cdr3_nt: TGTGCCAGCTGTAACCTCCGCGGGACAGGGGATGGCTACACCTTC

d_call: -
v_call: TRBV2
j_call: TRBJ1-5
clone_size: -
cdr3_aa: CASSFDRTNQPQHF
cdr3_nt: TGTGCCAGCAGTTTTGACAGGACAAACCAGCCCCAGCATTTT

d_call: TRBD1
v_call: TRBV15
j_call: TRBJ2-2
clone_size: -
cdr3_aa: CATSRDGPWTGSTGELFF
cdr3_nt: TGTGCCACCAGCAGAGATGGCCCTTGGACAGGGAGCACCGGGGAGCTGTTTTTT

d_call: -
v_call: TRBV6-5
j_call: TRBJ1-6
clone_size: once
cdr3_aa: CASRDNRDSPLHF
cdr3_nt: TGTGCCAGCAGGGACAACAGAGATTCACCCCTCCACTTT